This T cell receptor beta chain is from a study of blood T cells in healthy people across ages. At the level of the study: Per every two T cells, about one barcoded beta molecule was captured by template switching.

CDR3 length: 14 amino acids. Germline V gene data show CDR1 as SEHNR and CDR2 as FQNEAQ (reference sequence). Donors were healthy Caucasian individuals from Russia aged about 6 to 90. Points on this clonotype: The junction departs from germline at one end; a sequencing error may be responsible.

Sample-barcoded 5' priming and a J-beta primer mix drove a second PCR of 7 to 11 cycles. Paired-end reads containing CDR3 totaled no fewer than 2.5 million for each sample. TCRdb reprocessed the 5' RACE reads via MiXCR and lists one record per CDR3 protein. The sample shows some 800,000 distinct CDR3 sequences, under 45% of them seen only once. The gene calls are TRBV7-9 and TRBJ2-3; D is possibly TRBD2 (5 bases). The sequence was collected from a man in his 60s in good health. Sample: blood. The CDR3 bases are TGTGCCGGCAGCTTAGCGACTTTCACAGATACGCAGTATTTT. Translation: CAGSLATFTDTQYF.